The rows below give T cell receptor beta chains drawn from one sample of a study of T cells in Graves' hyperthyroidism and ophthalmopathy. TCRdb re-called the multiplex PCR reads with MiXCR, one entry per CDR3 protein. This table has roughly 500,000 distinct CDR3 sequences, around 13% appearing once. The sample consisted of blood. Receptors originate from a woman aged 25 to 45 with Graves' hyperthyroidism that later progressed to Graves' ophthalmopathy. CDR3s include the opening cysteine and the closing phenylalanine or tryptophan.

V: TRBV6-5
J: TRBJ1-2
CDR3: CASSYSRQGGYGYTF

V: TRBV6-6
J: TRBJ2-3
CDR3: CASSYSRGPGDTQYF

V: TRBV7-9
J: TRBJ2-1
CDR3: CASSSTGTSEQFF

V: TRBV7-8
J: TRBJ2-7
CDR3: CASSLARLVGSYEQYF

V: TRBV24-1
J: TRBJ1-1
CDR3: CATSGASDTEAFF

V: TRBV5-1
J: TRBJ2-5
CDR3: CASSFEGPQETQYF

V: TRBV20-1
J: TRBJ2-3
CDR3: CSARLFPDTQYF

V: TRBV18
J: TRBJ2-7
CDR3: CASSPGYGTGVREQYF

V: TRBV20-1
J: TRBJ1-2
CDR3: CSARVPFLRGQSYGYTF

V: TRBV14
J: TRBJ1-1
CDR3: CASSQVGSYPNTEAFF

V: TRBV30
J: TRBJ2-3
CDR3: CAWSSGRPDTQYF

V: TRBV4-1
J: TRBJ2-7
CDR3: CASSQARQFSYEQYF

V: TRBV10-2
J: TRBJ2-3
CDR3: CASSRDRSTDTQYF

V: TRBV28
J: TRBJ2-7
CDR3: CASSPTDRPPYEQYF

V: TRBV6-2/TRBV6-3
J: TRBJ1-5
CDR3: CASSSSRTQHF

V: TRBV15
J: TRBJ1-2
CDR3: CATSREDRGRDYGYTF

V: TRBV20-1
J: TRBJ2-1
CDR3: CSARDEGLAGGTPYNEQFF

V: TRBV28
J: TRBJ1-4
CDR3: CASSSEGAANEKLFF

V: TRBV11-3
J: TRBJ2-5
CDR3: CASSLGLAGPETQYF

V: TRBV29-1
J: TRBJ2-2
CDR3: CSVLGENTGELFF

V: TRBV5-6
J: TRBJ2-2
CDR3: CASSLFWNTGELFF

V: TRBV7-9
J: TRBJ1-1
CDR3: CASSLLSGQAINTEAFF

V: TRBV6-2/TRBV6-3
J: TRBJ2-3
CDR3: CASLVAGDADTQYF

V: TRBV5-5
J: TRBJ1-3
CDR3: CASRSGTELGNTIYF

V: TRBV11-3
J: TRBJ1-1
CDR3: CASSLQSKNTEAFF

V: TRBV12-3/TRBV12-4
J: TRBJ1-4
CDR3: CASSFARPGEKLFF

V: TRBV10-3
J: TRBJ1-2
CDR3: CAATAGTGGVGGYTF

V: TRBV27
J: TRBJ2-3
CDR3: CASSWTSGKGDTQYF

V: TRBV28
J: TRBJ2-7
CDR3: CASSLPAGDRYEQYF

V: TRBV6-1
J: TRBJ2-5
CDR3: CASNPGSGETQYF

V: TRBV7-8
J: TRBJ2-7
CDR3: CASSPPQGQTTEQYF

V: TRBV7-8
J: TRBJ1-1
CDR3: CASSLEVGWANTEAFF

V: TRBV4-1
J: TRBJ2-1
CDR3: CASSHPGGYNEQFF

V: TRBV24-1
J: TRBJ1-4
CDR3: CATSDPAASNEKLFF

V: TRBV30
J: TRBJ2-5
CDR3: CAWSGGTQETQYF

V: TRBV7-2
J: TRBJ1-1
CDR3: CASSYISLKPGGTEAFF

V: TRBV24-1
J: TRBJ2-2
CDR3: CATSDRKAGVGSGELFF

V: TRBV10-2
J: TRBJ2-1
CDR3: CASIKVLAGLSSYNEQFF

V: TRBV15
J: TRBJ2-2
CDR3: CATSKLGAGKTGELFF

V: TRBV28
J: TRBJ1-1
CDR3: CASRQDTEAFF

V: TRBV12-3/TRBV12-4
J: TRBJ2-5
CDR3: CASSLGQTQQETQYF

V: TRBV9
J: TRBJ2-1
CDR3: CASNPQGIDNNEQFF

V: TRBV20-1
J: TRBJ2-6
CDR3: CSAFGDSGANVLTF

V: TRBV19
J: TRBJ1-2
CDR3: CASSPIRGTGGYPNYGYTF

V: TRBV27
J: TRBJ2-5
CDR3: CATRGDQETQYF

V: TRBV15
J: TRBJ2-3
CDR3: CATSRVGTDTQYF

V: TRBV2
J: TRBJ2-7
CDR3: CASSQDLSYEQYF

V: TRBV19
J: TRBJ1-2
CDR3: CASSSLDKLEALGGYTF

V: TRBV9
J: TRBJ1-5
CDR3: CASSAPGGFNQPQHF